The source of this TCR beta chain is a study of shared clonotypes between healthy human individuals. Naive CD8 cells comprised CD45RO-negative, CCR7-positively selected cells, excluding terminally differentiated effector memory CD45RA+ cells. This CDR3 has 16 residues. Germline lookup yields CDR1 SGHKS and CDR2 YYEKEE (reference sequence). Germline trimming cut 0 bases from V and 1 base from J; bases unmatched to any gene: 6. Repertoires were generated with immunoSEQ multiplex PCR, while TCRdb's copy carries only in-frame clones and drops some. The table shows 650,000 to 800,000 clones, with about 92% occurring only once.

This sequence originates from a young man in good health. The source material was naive CD8+ T cells sorted from blood. The chain employs TRBV5-5 and TRBJ1-1, with TRBD1 matching over 7 bases. The CDR3 region has the DNA TGTGCCAGCAGCTTGGTATTGACAGGGACGAACACTGAAGCTTTCTTT. Amino acids: CASSLVLTGTNTEAFF. The whole variable domain, remainder taken from reference TRBV5-5 and TRBJ1-1, is DAGVTQSPTHLIKTRGQQVTLRCSPISGHKSVSWYQQVLGQGPQFIFQYYEKEERGRGNFPDRFSARQFPNYSSELNVNALLLGDSALYLCASSLVLTGTNTEAFFGQGTRLTVV.